The T cell receptor beta chain under discussion was sequenced for a study of pediatric ulcerative colitis. Study-wide background: Over five patients showed pancolitis and two showed left-sided colitis. Study-level points and caveats: Acute severe colitis showed lower rectal diversity from clonal expansions. Blood-rectal clonal overlap within each person was significantly higher in ulcerative colitis patients than controls.

Rectal tissue came from one to two pinch biopsies taken at colonoscopy. The data were produced by immunoSEQ multiplex PCR, yet TCRdb's version contains in-frame clones alone and is incomplete. Here the sample spans some 35,000 clones, roughly three quarters being singletons. About this clone: As yet, its antigen is unknown.

Germline assignment: CDR1 LNHDA and CDR2 SQIVND (reference sequence). The V and J ends lost 3 bases and 2 bases, in that order; junction bases with no gene match: 2. The CDR3 extends over 14 amino acids. The sample taken for sequencing was gut tissue. The J gene is TRBJ2-7, the V gene TRBV19; 9 bases agree with TRBD1. This TCR came from a boy aged 5-17 years with mild ulcerative colitis. The CDR3 bases are TGTGCCAGTAGTATCCGGGACAGGGCCTACGAGCAGTACTTC. Translation gives CASSIRDRAYEQYF. The whole variable domain, remainder taken from reference TRBV19 and TRBJ2-7, is DGGITQSPKYLFRKEGQNVTLSCEQNLNHDAMYWYRQDPGQGLRLIYYSQIVNDFQKGDIAEGYSVSREKKESFPLTVTSAQKNPTAFYLCASSIRDRAYEQYFGPGTRLTVT.